The 18 T cell receptor beta chains reported below all come from one sample, sequenced in a study of OX40 agonist ivuxolimab in advanced cancers. Using immunoSEQ multiplex PCR, the repertoire was profiled, and TCRdb retains in-frame clones only, with some absent. The sample lists around 32,000 clones, roughly 90% occurring once. The input for sequencing was CD4+ or CD8+ T cells sorted from blood, taken in a trial of the OX40 agonist ivuxolimab. The source is an adult with an advanced solid tumor such as melanoma, head and neck, liver or kidney cancer.

For the CDR3, the DNA is TGTGCTAGTGGTTTGTTCACAGGGGCTGTTGATGGCTACACCTTC. Its translation is CASGLFTGAVDGYTF. This sequence joins TRBV12-5 and TRBJ1-2; 7 nucleotides agree with TRBD1. CDR3 size: 15 residues. Germline CDR1 reads LGHNT; CDR2 reads FRNRAP. V dropped 2 bases and J dropped 6; count of bases not matched to a gene: 9.

V gene TRBV29-1 combines with J gene TRBJ2-5, with D perhaps matching TRBD1 (6 bases). The J call is in doubt because the DNA end fits TRBJ2-7 better. This CDR3 is 12 amino acids long. Per germline, CDR1 SQVTM and CDR2 ANQGSEA. CDR3 nucleotides: TGCAGCGTAGAAACAGGGTTGCACGAGCAGTACTTC. Its translation: CSVETGLHEQYF.

V and J are TRBV25-1 and TRBJ2-7; 8 nucleotides align to TRBD2. Per the germline V gene, CDR1 is MGHDK and CDR2 is SYGVNS. V was pared by 10 bases and J by 6 bases, with 11 bases of the junction left unmatched. This CDR3 has 13 residues. CDR3 protein: CATRGGLGGEQYF. The CDR3 nucleotides are TGTGCCACCCGGGGGGGTCTCGGGGGCGAGCAGTACTTC.

This rearrangement joins TRBV6-5 to TRBJ1-1; D gene ambiguous. The CDR3 spans 14 residues. V was trimmed by 2 bases and J by 0 bases, leaving 7 bases between them. In germline, CDR1 is MNHEY, CDR2 SVGAGI. DNA for the CDR3: TGTGCCAGCAGTTACGCAAGTCTGAACACTGAAGCTTTCTTT. Protein: CASSYASLNTEAFF.

This chain uses TRBV2 with TRBJ2-5; TRBD2 might be the D (6 bases). Trimming took 4 bases from V and 4 from J, leaving 16 bases between them. The CDR3 is 15 residues long. Germline loops: CDR1 SNHLY, CDR2 FYNNEI. CDR3 bases: TGTGCCAGCAGTGCCCGGGTAGCGGACCCAGAGACCCAGTACTTC. Encoded protein: CASSARVADPETQYF.

The chain carries TRBV30 and TRBJ2-7, with 12 bases that match TRBD2. The CDR3 runs 16 residues. After removal of 2 bases from V and 2 bases from J, the junction contained 7 bases not matched to a gene. In germline, CDR1 is GTSNPN, CDR2 SVGIG (reference sequence). The CDR3 DNA sequence: TGTGCCTGGAGTATCCCGACTAGCGGGGGACCCTACGAGCAGTACTTC. Protein: CAWSIPTSGGPYEQYF.

V gene TRBV27 combines with J gene TRBJ1-1; D remains unclear. Trimming removed 8 bases at V and 5 bases at J, with 18 bases between. The CDR3 runs to 14 residues. Germline CDR1 is MNHEY and CDR2 is SMNVEV (reference sequence). The CDR3 DNA is TGTGCCAGCTCTTTGGTTACGGGGAGAACTGAAGCTTTCTTT. Its translation is CASSLVTGRTEAFF.

The chain uses TRBV28 and TRBJ1-2; D possibly corresponds to TRBD1 (6 bases). V lost 7 bases, J lost 6 bases, and 21 bases lay in between. CDR1 MDHEN and CDR2 SYDVKM come from the germline V gene. The CDR3 sequence is 15 residues long. CDR3: CASTLNVYRADGYTF. CDR3 bases: TGTGCCAGCACCTTAAACGTCTACAGGGCTGATGGCTACACCTTC.

As DNA, the CDR3 is TGTGCCAGTAGCGGGACAAAAATACCCTACGAGCAGTACTTC. It encodes CASSGTKIPYEQYF. This chain connects TRBV19 to TRBJ2-7, with D maybe TRBD1 (6 bases). Deletions cut 6 bases from V and 2 bases from J, with 14 bases between. CDR1 is LNHDA and CDR2 is SQIVND in the germline V gene (reference sequence). This CDR3 is 14 amino acids long.

The rearrangement links TRBV28 to TRBJ1-1, with TRBD1 matching over 9 bases. CDR1 is MDHEN and CDR2 is SYDVKM in the germline V gene. V trimming: 5 bases; J trimming: 1 base; junction bases outside the gene matches: 17. The length of the CDR3 is 19 residues. The CDR3 here is CASSPGTGTQGLRNTEAFF. The CDR3 nucleotides read TGTGCCAGCAGTCCTGGGACAGGGACACAGGGGTTGAGGAACACTGAAGCTTTCTTT.

V usage is TRBV11-2 and J usage is TRBJ2-5; 9 bases are shared with TRBD2. J lost 5 bases, V lost 1 base, and 5 bases had no gene match. Germline lookup yields CDR1 SGHAT and CDR2 FQNNGV. The CDR3 is 15 residues long. The DNA of the CDR3 is TGTGCCAGCAGCTTAGTGACTAGCGGTCGGGAGACCCAGTACTTC. This gives the protein CASSLVTSGRETQYF.

This chain joins TRBV10-3 and TRBJ1-5, with a possible D match to TRBD1 (5 bases). This CDR3 region has 12 residues. Germline assignment: CDR1 ENHRY and CDR2 SYGVKD. Between the trimmed V and J ends, which lost 8 bases and 5 bases, there was a span of 10 bases. The CDR3, as DNA: TGTGCCATCGGCAGGGACGATCAGCCCCAGCATTTT. As protein: CAIGRDDQPQHF.

The V gene is TRBV5-4, the J gene TRBJ1-2; TRBD1 matches at 7 bases. With 5 bases clipped from V and 1 base from J, the junction kept 11 bases outside the gene matches. Germline assignment: CDR1 SGHNT and CDR2 YYREEE (reference sequence). The CDR3 is 16 amino acids. CDR3 coding DNA: TGTGCCAGCAGTGTTACAGGGGACCTAGTTAACTATGGCTACACCTTC. Translation: CASSVTGDLVNYGYTF.

CDR3 protein: CSVDRYNTGELFF. The CDR3 nucleotides are TGCAGCGTGGACAGGTACAACACCGGGGAGCTGTTTTTT. The genes are TRBV29-1 and TRBJ2-2, with TRBD1 matching over 7 bases. CDR3 length equals 13 residues. Germline assignment: CDR1 SQVTM and CDR2 ANQGSEA. The V segment lost 6 bases and the J segment 2 bases; nucleotides outside the gene matches: 3.

V and J are TRBV27 and TRBJ1-6, with D unresolved. Germline V gives CDR1 MNHEY, CDR2 SMNVEV (reference sequence). The CDR3 sequence is 14 residues long. The V end was cut by 6 bases, the J end by 7 bases, with 13 bases between. The chain's CDR3 is CASSPQGPNSPLHF. In DNA, the CDR3 is TGTGCCAGCAGCCCGCAAGGACCGAATTCACCCCTCCACTTT.

V usage is TRBV27 and J usage is TRBJ2-7; D is unresolved. The CDR3 runs 14 residues. The germline V and J ends were trimmed by 0 bases and 2 bases, with 8 bases remaining between them. In germline, CDR1 is MNHEY, CDR2 SMNVEV (reference sequence). CDR3 protein: CASSLSNSAYEQYF. The CDR3 nucleotides read TGTGCCAGCAGTTTATCGAACTCAGCCTACGAGCAGTACTTC.

The genes are TRBV7-6 and TRBJ2-5; D might be TRBD2 (6 bases). The CDR3 contains 15 residues. Per the germline V gene, CDR1 is SGHVS and CDR2 is FNYEAQ. V lost 1 base to trimming and J lost 4 bases, with 13 bases between them. The CDR3 DNA sequence: TGTGCCAGCAGCTTAGGAACGGGGAGGCGAGAGACCCAGTACTTC. It is translated as CASSLGTGRRETQYF.

The J gene is TRBJ1-2, the V gene TRBV30; no clear D. Trimming pared 1 base from V and 1 base from J, leaving 4 bases between. CDR3 length: 12 amino acids. CDR1 is GTSNPN, CDR2 SVGIG, per germline (reference sequence). The CDR3 loop is CAWSGSNYGYTF. The CDR3 DNA reads TGTGCCTGGAGTGGGAGTAACTATGGCTACACCTTC.